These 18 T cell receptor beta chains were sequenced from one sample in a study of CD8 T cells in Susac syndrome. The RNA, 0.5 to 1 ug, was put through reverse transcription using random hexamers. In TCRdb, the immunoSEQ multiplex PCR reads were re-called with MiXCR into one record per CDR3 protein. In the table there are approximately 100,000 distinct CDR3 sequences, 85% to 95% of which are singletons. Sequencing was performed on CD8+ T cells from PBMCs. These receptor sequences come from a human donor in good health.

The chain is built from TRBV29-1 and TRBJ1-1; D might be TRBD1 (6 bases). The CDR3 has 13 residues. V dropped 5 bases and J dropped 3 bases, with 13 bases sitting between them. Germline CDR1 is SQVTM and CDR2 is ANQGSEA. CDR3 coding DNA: TGCAGCGTTCCACAGGGAGCGGACACTGAAGCTTTCTTT. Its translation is CSVPQGADTEAFF. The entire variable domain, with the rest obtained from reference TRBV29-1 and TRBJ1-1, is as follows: SAVISQKPSRDICQRGTSLTIQCQVDSQVTMMFWYRQQPGQSLTLIATANQGSEATYESGFVIDKFPISRPNLTFSTLTVSNMSPEDSSIYLCSVPQGADTEAFFGQGTRLTVV.

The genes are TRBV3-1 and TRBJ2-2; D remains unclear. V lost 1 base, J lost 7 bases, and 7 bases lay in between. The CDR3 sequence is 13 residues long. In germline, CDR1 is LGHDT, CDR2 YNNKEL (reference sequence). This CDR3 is CASSQVTSGELFF. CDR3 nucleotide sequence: TGTGCCAGCAGCCAAGTCACCAGCGGGGAGCTGTTTTTT.

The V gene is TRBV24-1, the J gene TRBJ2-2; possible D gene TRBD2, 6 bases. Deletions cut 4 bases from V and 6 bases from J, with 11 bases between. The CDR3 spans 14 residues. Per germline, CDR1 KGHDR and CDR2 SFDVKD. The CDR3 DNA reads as TGTGCCACCAGTGAGGAGGGGTTCGCCGGGGAGCTGTTTTTT. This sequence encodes CATSEEGFAGELFF.

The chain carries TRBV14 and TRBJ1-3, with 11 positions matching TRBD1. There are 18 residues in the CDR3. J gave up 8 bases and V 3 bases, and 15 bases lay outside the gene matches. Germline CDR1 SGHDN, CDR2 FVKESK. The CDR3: CASSHPSPDRGPEYTIYF. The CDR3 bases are TGTGCCAGCAGCCACCCGAGTCCGGACAGGGGGCCGGAGTACACCATATATTTT.

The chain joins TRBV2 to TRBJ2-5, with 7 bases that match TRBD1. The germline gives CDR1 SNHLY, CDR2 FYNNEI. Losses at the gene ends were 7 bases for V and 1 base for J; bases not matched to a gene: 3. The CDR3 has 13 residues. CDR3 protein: CASMSGGQETQYF. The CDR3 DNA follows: TGTGCCAGCATGTCAGGGGGCCAAGAGACCCAGTACTTC.

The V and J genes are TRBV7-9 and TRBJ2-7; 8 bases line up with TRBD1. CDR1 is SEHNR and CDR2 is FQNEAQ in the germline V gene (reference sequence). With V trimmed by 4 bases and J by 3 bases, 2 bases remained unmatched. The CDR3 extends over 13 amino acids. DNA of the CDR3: TGTGCCAGCAGCTGGACAGGGCTCTACGAGCAGTACTTC. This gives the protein CASSWTGLYEQYF.

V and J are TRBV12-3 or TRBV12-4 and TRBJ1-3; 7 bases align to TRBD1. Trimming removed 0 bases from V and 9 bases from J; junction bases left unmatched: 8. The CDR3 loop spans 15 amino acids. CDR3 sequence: CASSLATGTVGTIYF. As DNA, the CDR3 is TGTGCCAGCAGTTTAGCTACGGGGACAGTGGGCACCATATATTTT.

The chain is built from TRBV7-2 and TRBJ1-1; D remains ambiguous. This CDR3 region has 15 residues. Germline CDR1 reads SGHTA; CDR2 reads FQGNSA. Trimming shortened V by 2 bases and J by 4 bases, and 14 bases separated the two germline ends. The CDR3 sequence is CASSLSGAGSTEAFF. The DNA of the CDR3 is TGTGCCAGCAGCTTAAGCGGAGCGGGGTCCACTGAAGCTTTCTTT.

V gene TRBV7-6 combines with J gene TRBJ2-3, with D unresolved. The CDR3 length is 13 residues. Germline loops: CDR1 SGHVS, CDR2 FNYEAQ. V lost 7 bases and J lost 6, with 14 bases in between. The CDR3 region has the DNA TGTGCCAGCACCCTGAGGCTTAGGGATACGCAGTATTTT. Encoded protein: CASTLRLRDTQYF.

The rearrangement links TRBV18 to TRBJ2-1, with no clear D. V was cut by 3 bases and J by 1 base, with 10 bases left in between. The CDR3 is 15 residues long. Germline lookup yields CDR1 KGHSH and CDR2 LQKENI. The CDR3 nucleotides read TGTGCCAGCTCACCTGGTCGCTCGTCCTACAATGAGCAGTTCTTC. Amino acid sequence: CASSPGRSSYNEQFF.

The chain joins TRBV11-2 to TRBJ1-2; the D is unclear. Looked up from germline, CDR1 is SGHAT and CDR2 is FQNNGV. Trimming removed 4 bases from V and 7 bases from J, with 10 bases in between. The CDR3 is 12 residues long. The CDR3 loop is CASSSLMSGYTF. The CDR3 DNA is TGTGCCAGCAGCTCCCTTATGTCTGGCTACACCTTC.

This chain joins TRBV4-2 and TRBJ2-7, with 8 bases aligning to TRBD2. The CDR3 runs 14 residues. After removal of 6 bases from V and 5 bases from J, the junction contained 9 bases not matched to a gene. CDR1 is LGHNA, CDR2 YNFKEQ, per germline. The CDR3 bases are TGTGCCAGCAGTCAGGCGGGGGGAAGAGACGAGCAGTACTTC. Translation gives CASSQAGGRDEQYF.

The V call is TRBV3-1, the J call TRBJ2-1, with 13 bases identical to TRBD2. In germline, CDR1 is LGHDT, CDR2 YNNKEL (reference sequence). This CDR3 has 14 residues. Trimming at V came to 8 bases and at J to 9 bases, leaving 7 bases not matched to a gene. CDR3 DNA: TGTGCCAGCCGCGGGACTAGCGGGAAGTCTGAGCAGTTCTTC. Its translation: CASRGTSGKSEQFF.

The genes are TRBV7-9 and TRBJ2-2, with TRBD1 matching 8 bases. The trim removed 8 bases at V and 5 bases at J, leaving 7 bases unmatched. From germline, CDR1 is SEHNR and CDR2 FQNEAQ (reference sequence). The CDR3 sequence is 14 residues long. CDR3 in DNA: TGTGCCAGCCAAACAGGGGGACAAACCGGGGAGCTGTTTTTT. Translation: CASQTGGQTGELFF.

CDR3 region: CASSAEAGDQPQHF. The CDR3 region has the DNA TGTGCCAGCAGTGCGGAGGCAGGCGATCAGCCCCAGCATTTT. The gene calls are TRBV12-3 or TRBV12-4 and TRBJ1-5; no firm D call. The CDR3 runs to 14 residues. V lost 5 bases, J lost 5 bases, and 13 bases lay in between.

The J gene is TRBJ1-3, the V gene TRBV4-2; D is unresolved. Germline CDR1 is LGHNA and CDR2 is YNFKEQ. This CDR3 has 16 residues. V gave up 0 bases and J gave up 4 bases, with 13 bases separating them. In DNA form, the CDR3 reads TGTGCCAGCAGCCAAGACCCCAGGAGTCAGGGAAACACCATATATTTT. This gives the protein CASSQDPRSQGNTIYF.

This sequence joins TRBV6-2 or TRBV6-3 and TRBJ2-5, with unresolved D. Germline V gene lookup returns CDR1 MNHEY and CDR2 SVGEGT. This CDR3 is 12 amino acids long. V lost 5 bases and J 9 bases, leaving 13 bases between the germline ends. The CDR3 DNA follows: TGTGCCAGCAGTCACCCTCCCGTGTCCCAGTACTTC. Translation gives CASSHPPVSQYF.

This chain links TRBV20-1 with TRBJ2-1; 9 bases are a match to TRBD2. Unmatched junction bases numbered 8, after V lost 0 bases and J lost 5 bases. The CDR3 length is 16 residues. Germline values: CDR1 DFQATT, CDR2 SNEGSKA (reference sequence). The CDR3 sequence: CSARDMGLAGHNEQFF. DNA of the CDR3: TGCAGTGCTAGAGACATGGGGCTAGCGGGGCACAATGAGCAGTTCTTC.